Presented here are 32 T cell receptor beta chains from one specimen sequenced in a study of shared clonotypes between healthy human individuals. The data were produced by immunoSEQ multiplex PCR, yet TCRdb's version contains in-frame clones alone and is incomplete. The sample yields around 2,000,000 clones, just under 95% seen once. Naivety among CD8 cells was defined by CD45RO negativity and positive CCR7 selection, thereby excluding terminally differentiated effector memory CD45RA+ cells. Sequenced input: naive CD8+ T cells sorted from blood. The receptors were sampled from a man between 18 and 35 years old in good health.

The rearrangement joins TRBV6-1 to TRBJ1-5, with TRBD1 as a possible D gene (5 bases). Per the germline V gene, CDR1 is MNHNS and CDR2 is SASEGT. This CDR3 region has 15 residues. Trimming took off 6 bases at V and 1 base at J, with 13 bases between the two ends. The CDR3, as DNA: TGTGCCAGCAGCCTCCGGGACGCGAGCAATCAGCCCCAGCATTTT. As protein: CASSLRDASNQPQHF.

This chain joins TRBV2 and TRBJ2-7, with D possibly matching TRBD2 (6 bases). The CDR3 has 14 residues. V lost 5 bases and J lost 2, with 13 bases in between. Germline CDR1 reads SNHLY; CDR2 reads FYNNEI. CDR3 DNA sequence: TGTGCCAGCAGTCCACGACGCGGGACCTACGAGCAGTACTTC. It codes for CASSPRRGTYEQYF.

This chain connects TRBV7-2 to TRBJ2-7; the D gene could be TRBD1 or TRBD2 (5 bases each). This CDR3 spans 13 amino acids. Germline lookup yields CDR1 SGHTA and CDR2 FQGNSA. V was cut by 5 bases and J by 6 bases, with 14 bases left in between. The CDR3 region has the DNA TGTGCCAGCAGCCTGCCGGGGACCCTCGAGCAGTACTTC. It is translated as CASSLPGTLEQYF.

CDR3 sequence reads: CASSREYNEQFF. The CDR3 nucleotides are TGTGCCAGCAGTAGGGAATACAATGAGCAGTTCTTC. The rearrangement uses TRBV6-1 and TRBJ2-1; D call uncertain. Germline CDR1 MNHNS, CDR2 SASEGT. Trimming took off 5 bases at V and 4 bases at J, with 6 bases between the two ends. CDR3 length: 12 residues.

V gene TRBV13 combines with J gene TRBJ1-2, with D hard to call. V shed 3 bases and J shed 3 bases, with 11 bases lying between them. Germline CDR1 and CDR2: PRHDT and FYEKMQ (reference sequence). The CDR3 runs to 14 residues. The CDR3 DNA reads TGTGCCAGCAGCTTGGGCAGAGGTGACTATGGCTACACCTTC. This encodes CASSLGRGDYGYTF.

V and J are TRBV7-9 and TRBJ1-1; D not certain. The CDR3 consists of 14 residues. CDR1 is SEHNR and CDR2 is FQNEAQ in the germline V gene (reference sequence). V lost 6 bases and J lost 4, with 15 bases in between. The CDR3 protein is CASRDWRVSTEAFF. The CDR3 DNA is TGTGCCAGCAGGGATTGGAGAGTAAGCACTGAAGCTTTCTTT.

The chain has TRBV2 and TRBJ2-3; D may match TRBD1 or TRBD2 (5 bases each). The V and J ends lost 1 base and 7 bases respectively, with 27 bases between them. Germline CDR1 SNHLY, CDR2 FYNNEI. The CDR3 has 19 residues. The CDR3 here is CASSEGGVPQWGAEYTQYF. DNA of the CDR3: TGTGCCAGCAGTGAAGGAGGGGTCCCGCAGTGGGGAGCGGAGTATACGCAGTATTTT.

The chain joins TRBV9 to TRBJ2-7; D unclear. Trimming pared 2 bases from V and 1 base from J, leaving 10 bases between. The germline V gene encodes CDR1 SGDLS and CDR2 YYNGEE. The CDR3 length is 14 residues. CDR3 sequence (DNA): TGTGCCAGCAGCGTCTTTGGGGAATCCTACGAGCAGTACTTC. Amino acids: CASSVFGESYEQYF.

The DNA for the CDR3 is TGTGCCAGCAGCTGGGAGGGGGCGCTTGAGGAGCAGTACTTC. This gives the protein CASSWEGALEEQYF. The genes are TRBV13 and TRBJ2-7; D tentatively reads TRBD1 or TRBD2 (7 bases each). Trimming took off 4 bases at V and 7 bases at J, with 17 bases between the two ends. The length of the CDR3 is 14 residues. CDR1 PRHDT and CDR2 FYEKMQ come from the germline V gene (reference sequence).

Comments on this clone: At the DNA level, this CDR3 is encoded by other sequences in the same sample as well. The chain carries TRBV28 and TRBJ2-7; D remains unclear. Germline lookup yields CDR1 MDHEN and CDR2 SYDVKM. Trimming stripped 5 bases from V and 0 bases from J, with 14 bases between. CDR3 length: 15 amino acids. CDR3 sequence reads: CASSPAGESSYEQYF. CDR3 DNA: TGTGCCAGCAGTCCGGCAGGAGAGAGCTCCTACGAGCAGTACTTC.

V and J are TRBV30 and TRBJ1-5, with 7 positions matching TRBD1. V lost 5 bases to trimming and J lost 0 bases; unmatched junction nucleotides: 4. CDR1 is GTSNPN, CDR2 SVGIG, per germline (reference sequence). The CDR3 runs to 14 residues. CDR3: CAWGGQYSNQPQHF. The CDR3 coding sequence is TGTGCCTGGGGGGGACAGTATAGCAATCAGCCCCAGCATTTT.

DNA for the CDR3: TGTGCCAGCAACCCGACAGGGGCGGGCTACACCTTC. Translating gives CASNPTGAGYTF. The genes are TRBV7-9 and TRBJ1-2, with 8 bases that match TRBD1. Trimming cost V 7 bases and J 8 bases; bases outside gene matches: 6. Germline lookup yields CDR1 SEHNR and CDR2 FQNEAQ (reference sequence). The CDR3 sequence is 12 residues long.

This chain uses TRBV23-1 with TRBJ2-5; 7 bases fit TRBD1. TRBV23-1 is treated as an ORF (open reading frame) with a function not yet certain. This CDR3 is built from 18 residues. V gave up 5 bases and J gave up 4 bases; unmatched junction bases: 19. The CDR3, as DNA: TGCGCCAGCAGTTCTTGCTATGTCCGGGACAGACGACGAGAGACCCAGTACTTC. Encoded protein: CASSSCYVRDRRRETQYF.

This chain links TRBV25-1 with TRBJ1-1; D is unclear. The CDR3 has 13 residues. Trimming took 5 bases from V and 4 from J, leaving 11 bases between them. Germline CDR1 and CDR2: MGHDK and SYGVNS. The CDR3 bases are TGTGCCAGCAGTCCCGGGTGGGGCACTGAAGCTTTCTTT. It yields the protein CASSPGWGTEAFF.

The chain couples TRBV10-3 to TRBJ2-5; the D gene is possibly TRBD2 (5 bases). Germline assignment: CDR1 ENHRY and CDR2 SYGVKD. The V gene lost 0 bases and the J gene lost 5 bases, with 10 bases spanning the gap. The CDR3 extends over 14 amino acids. The CDR3 sequence: CAISESRGMETQYF. Here the CDR3 DNA reads TGTGCCATCAGTGAGTCAAGAGGGATGGAGACCCAGTACTTC.

This clone was recorded only once. V gene TRBV7-3 combines with J gene TRBJ2-7, with 11 nucleotides matching TRBD2. The CDR3 has 15 residues. V dropped 3 bases and J dropped 2; count of bases not matched to a gene: 3. CDR1 is SGHTA, CDR2 FQGTGA, per germline. The CDR3 protein is CASSLTSGAPYEQYF. The CDR3 DNA follows: TGTGCCAGCAGCTTGACTAGCGGGGCGCCCTACGAGCAGTACTTC.

This clone has a single count. The rearrangement joins TRBV4-1 to TRBJ2-2; no firm D call. Germline CDR1 and CDR2: MGHRA and YSYEKL. V was clipped by 3 bases and J by 4 bases, with 9 bases between them. The CDR3 is made up of 14 amino acids. CDR3 loop: CASSHGTVTGELFF. CDR3 DNA sequence: TGCGCCAGCAGCCATGGAACAGTCACCGGGGAGCTGTTTTTT.

The chain has TRBV7-9 and TRBJ1-1; D uncertain. V was trimmed by 5 bases and J by 3 bases, leaving 16 bases between them. Germline-derived CDR1 and CDR2 are SEHNR and FQNEAQ (reference sequence). The CDR3 runs to 15 residues. Here the CDR3 DNA reads TGTGCCAGCAGCAAGTTCTTAGATCCCTACACTGAAGCTTTCTTT. Residues: CASSKFLDPYTEAFF. Looking up the rest from reference TRBV7-9 and TRBJ1-1 gives the full variable domain: DTGVSQNPRHKITKRGQNVTFRCDPISEHNRLYWYRQTLGQGPEFLTYFQNEAQLEKSRLLSDRFSAERPKGSFSTLEIQRTEQGDSAMYLCASSKFLDPYTEAFFGQGTRLTVV.

This chain connects TRBV10-2 to TRBJ2-7; 11 bases are shared with TRBD1. The CDR3 spans 14 residues. V dropped 6 bases and J dropped 4; count of bases not matched to a gene: 5. Germline CDR1 is WSHSY and CDR2 is SAAADI. The CDR3 here is CASRGTGGGYEQYF. In nucleotides, the CDR3 is TGCGCCAGCAGGGGGACAGGGGGTGGGTACGAGCAGTACTTC.

The chain couples TRBV27 to TRBJ2-5; 7 nucleotides match TRBD1. CDR3 length: 16 amino acids. V gave up 1 base and J gave up 4 bases; unmatched junction bases: 9. Germline V gene lookup returns CDR1 MNHEY and CDR2 SMNVEV (reference sequence). CDR3 nucleotide sequence: TGTGCCAGCAGTTTATTCACAGGGGAGAGACCAGAGACCCAGTACTTC. Amino acid sequence: CASSLFTGERPETQYF.

The chain uses TRBV6-5 and TRBJ1-1; TRBD1 is a possible D gene (5 bases). V lost 7 bases and J lost 4, with 13 bases in between. This CDR3 has 13 residues. Germline V gives CDR1 MNHEY, CDR2 SVGAGI. This CDR3 reads CASTPRGGTEAFF. The DNA for the CDR3 is TGTGCCAGCACCCCAAGGGGCGGCACTGAAGCTTTCTTT.

This clone was picked up a small number of times. The chain has TRBV2 and TRBJ1-6, with 9 bases that match TRBD1. The V gene's germline CDR1 is SNHLY and CDR2 FYNNEI. J was trimmed by 2 bases and V by 8 bases; bases with no gene match: 10. The CDR3 contains 17 residues. In nucleotides, the CDR3 is TGTGCCAGCCGACCGGGACAGGGAGGGACCTATAATTCACCCCTCCACTTT. Protein sequence: CASRPGQGGTYNSPLHF.

The chain couples TRBV27 to TRBJ2-2; D possibly matches TRBD1 or TRBD2 (5 bases each). Trimming shortened V by 6 bases and J by 4 bases, and 15 bases separated the two germline ends. This CDR3 contains 15 residues. CDR1 and CDR2 from the germline V gene are MNHEY and SMNVEV (reference sequence). The CDR3 DNA is TGTGCCAGCAGCACCACGGCTGGGGGCACCGGGGAGCTGTTTTTT. Encoded protein: CASSTTAGGTGELFF.

The chain carries TRBV29-1 and TRBJ2-7, with D possibly matching TRBD2 (5 bases). Trimming removed 6 bases at V and 6 bases at J, with 12 bases between. The CDR3 consists of 11 residues. Germline values: CDR1 SQVTM, CDR2 ANQGSEA. The CDR3 sequence: CSVLDWGEQYF. CDR3 in DNA: TGCAGCGTCTTGGACTGGGGCGAGCAGTACTTC.

This chain joins TRBV30 and TRBJ2-2; tentatively, D is TRBD1 or TRBD2 (5 bases each). The CDR3 totals 14 residues. Germline CDR1 and CDR2: GTSNPN and SVGIG (reference sequence). V was pared by 5 bases and J by 4 bases, with 14 bases between. CDR3 sequence: CAWGQGRGTGELFF. As DNA, the CDR3 is TGTGCCTGGGGTCAGGGTCGGGGCACCGGGGAGCTGTTTTTT.

The rearrangement links TRBV10-2 to TRBJ2-1; 7 nucleotides match TRBD2. Germline V gene lookup returns CDR1 WSHSY and CDR2 SAAADI. Unmatched junction bases numbered 12, after V lost 2 bases and J lost 2 bases. This CDR3 has 18 residues. In nucleotides, the CDR3 is TGCGCCAGCAGTGAGGGTCCCCTAAACGGGGGGACCTACAATGAGCAGTTCTTC. Its protein product is CASSEGPLNGGTYNEQFF.

This clone was recorded once. J is TRBJ2-1 and V is TRBV5-1, with D possibly matching TRBD1 (5 bases). The V end was cut by 0 bases, the J end by 6 bases, with 13 bases between. The CDR3 spans 15 residues. CDR1 and CDR2 (germline): SGHRS, YFSETQ. The DNA for the CDR3 is TGCGCCAGCAGCTTGGATCCAGGGTTCGGCAATGAGCAGTTCTTC. Translating gives CASSLDPGFGNEQFF. The variable domain in full, with the rest retrieved from reference TRBV5-1 and TRBJ2-1, is KAGVTQTPRYLIKTRGQQVTLSCSPISGHRSVSWYQQTPGQGLQFLFEYFSETQRNKGNFPGRFSGRQFSNSRSEMNVSTLELGDSALYLCASSLDPGFGNEQFFGPGTRLTVL.

The gene calls are TRBV11-2 and TRBJ2-7; 10 bases are a match to TRBD1. This CDR3 spans 16 amino acids. J lost 3 bases, V lost 5 bases, and 10 bases had no gene match. CDR1 and CDR2 from the germline V gene are SGHAT and FQNNGV. The CDR3 spells CASSPVGTGVVYEQYF. DNA of the CDR3: TGTGCCAGCAGCCCAGTTGGGACAGGGGTAGTCTACGAGCAGTACTTC.

The genes are TRBV27 and TRBJ2-7; 8 bases agree with TRBD1. Germline trimming cut 1 base from V and 3 bases from J; bases unmatched to any gene: 8. CDR1 and CDR2 (germline): MNHEY, SMNVEV (reference sequence). The CDR3 is made up of 16 amino acids. As DNA, the CDR3 is TGTGCCAGCAGTTTATATGCCGGACAGGGCTTCTACGAGCAGTACTTC. It codes for CASSLYAGQGFYEQYF.

V and J are TRBV15 and TRBJ2-7, with a possible D match to TRBD2 (6 bases). This CDR3 contains 18 residues. V lost 0 bases and J lost 0, with 18 bases in between. The germline CDR1 and CDR2 sequences are LNHNV and YYDKDF (reference sequence). The CDR3 protein is CATSRDRLVGISSYEQYF. In DNA, the CDR3 is TGTGCCACCAGCAGAGATCGACTAGTGGGTATCAGCTCCTACGAGCAGTACTTC.

The genes are TRBV7-8 and TRBJ1-1; 11 positions agree with TRBD1. CDR1 and CDR2 (germline): SGHVS, FQNEAQ. V shed 11 bases and J 1 base; nucleotides not matched to a gene: 6. This CDR3 spans 14 amino acids. CDR3 sequence reads: CAGRTGGENTEAFF. CDR3 DNA sequence: TGTGCCGGAAGGACAGGGGGCGAGAACACTGAAGCTTTCTTT.

The V gene is TRBV7-6, the J gene TRBJ2-1; D gene ambiguous. The germline V gene encodes CDR1 SGHVS and CDR2 FNYEAQ. Trimming took off 7 bases at V and 2 bases at J, with 15 bases between the two ends. The CDR3 totals 15 residues. Written as DNA, the CDR3 is TGTGCCAGCAAGCCCTTTGGCGGTACCTACAATGAGCAGTTCTTC. Protein: CASKPFGGTYNEQFF.